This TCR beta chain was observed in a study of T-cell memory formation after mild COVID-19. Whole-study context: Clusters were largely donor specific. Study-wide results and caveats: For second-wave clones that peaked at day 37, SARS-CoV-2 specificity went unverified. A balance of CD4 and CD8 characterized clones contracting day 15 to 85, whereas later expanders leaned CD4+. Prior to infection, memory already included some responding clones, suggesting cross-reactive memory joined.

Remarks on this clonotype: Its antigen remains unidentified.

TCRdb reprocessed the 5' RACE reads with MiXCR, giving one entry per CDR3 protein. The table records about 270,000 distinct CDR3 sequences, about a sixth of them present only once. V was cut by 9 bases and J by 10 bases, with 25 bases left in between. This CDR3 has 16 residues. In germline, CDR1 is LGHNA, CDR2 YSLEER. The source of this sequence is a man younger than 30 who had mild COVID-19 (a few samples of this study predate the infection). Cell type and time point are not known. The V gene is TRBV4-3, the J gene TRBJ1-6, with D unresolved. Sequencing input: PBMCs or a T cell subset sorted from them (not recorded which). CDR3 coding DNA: TGCGCCAGTAGAGAAAACATGGGCAGTTTTATGTCACCCCTCCACTTT. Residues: CASRENMGSFMSPLHF.